This T cell receptor beta chain was retrieved from a study of T-cell memory formation after mild COVID-19. Study outcomes and limitations: Pre-infection memory contained some responding clones, which suggested that cross-reactive memory had joined.

This clonotype turned up a few times. Its antigen is still unknown. Germline loops: CDR1 SGHKS, CDR2 YYEKEE (reference sequence). This CDR3 comprises 17 residues. V lost 0 bases to trimming and J lost 0 bases, with 15 bases between them. TCR alpha and TCR beta cDNA libraries carrying sample barcodes and UMIs came from 5'RACE with constant-segment primers. MiXCR, applied by TCRdb to the 5' RACE reads, yields one record per CDR3 protein. The data contain 150,000 to 200,000 distinct CDR3 sequences, approximately 16% of them singletons. The clonotype comes from an adult woman who had mild COVID-19 (a few samples of this study predate the infection). Cell type and time point are not known. The J gene is TRBJ1-2, the V gene TRBV5-5, with a weak D call TRBD1 (5 bases). Sequenced input: PBMCs or a T cell subset sorted from them (not recorded which). CDR3 nucleotide sequence: TGTGCCAGCAGCTTGGGACAGCACCCATTAGCTAACTATGGCTACACCTTC. It specifies CASSLGQHPLANYGYTF.